This T cell receptor beta chain was captured by sequencing in a study of blood T cell repertoires in COVID-19. CDR3 length: 13 amino acids. Germline V gives CDR1 KGHDR, CDR2 SFDVKD. V lost 4 bases to trimming and J lost 2 bases, with 7 bases between them. Per the original methods: The authors estimated nucleated cell counts from reference gene primer amplification. Profiling relied on immunoSEQ multiplex PCR, and the TCRdb table lists in-frame clones only, not all of them. For V, J and clone size, that table is used; D and trimming come from the DNA. Altogether under 300,000 clones are present, around 90% being singletons, with the ten largest covering about 6%.

V is TRBV24-1 and J is TRBJ1-2; no clear D. Sequencing was carried out using PBMCs or T cells enriched from blood (not recorded which). The clonotype originates from a woman aged 25 to 39 with acute COVID-19. CDR3 DNA: TGTGCCACCAGTGAAGGGAGAAACTATGGCTACACCTTC. Translated, it gives CATSEGRNYGYTF.